The clone carrying this T cell receptor beta chain appeared once. The CDR3 has 16 amino acids. The ends were cut back, 1 base at V and 2 bases at J, with 12 bases in the middle. Germline CDR1 and CDR2: MDHEN and SYDVKM. Each CDR3 protein is one row after TCRdb ran MiXCR on the RT-PCR reads. The sample lists 30,000 to 40,000 distinct CDR3 sequences, about 63% occurring once. This specimen comes from a study of yellow fever vaccine responses in identical twins. Sequenced material: T cells from blood (PBMCs), unsorted or a sorted subset (not recorded which), taken before or after yellow fever vaccination (not recorded which). The chain joins TRBV28 to TRBJ2-4; no firm D call. This clonotype originated in a woman younger than 30 who received the yellow fever vaccine. The CDR3 region has the DNA TGTGCCAGCAGTTTATCGTTAGGGTCGACCAAAAACATTCAGTACTTC. Translated: CASSLSLGSTKNIQYF. Full variable domain (outside the CDR3, taken from reference TRBV28 and TRBJ2-4): DVKVTQSSRYLVKRTGEKVFLECVQDMDHENMFWYRQDPGLGLRLIYFSYDVKMKEKGDIPEGYSVSREKKERFSLILESASTNQTSMYLCASSLSLGSTKNIQYFGAGTRLSVL.